A selection of T cell receptor beta chains follows, all from one sample in a study of shared clonotypes between healthy human individuals. This table comes from immunoSEQ multiplex PCR, and its TCRdb copy is limited to in-frame clones, with some not included. Of 2 million to 3 million clones detected, over 85% appear once; the ten largest clones hold about 0.34%. The sample taken for sequencing was naive CD4+ T cells from PBMCs. Source of these receptors: a young man in good health. Some clones in this sample may be carry-over from other donors' samples. CDR3s leave out the opening cysteine and the closing phenylalanine or tryptophan. Clone size is stated in some rows and not others, as once, few, many or a class when expanded.

v_call	clone_size	j_call	cdr3_length	cdr3_aa
TRBV25-1	NA	TRBJ1-6	12	ASTRGFFTSPLH
TRBV25-1	NA	TRBJ1-3	14	ASSERGHRAGNTIY
TRBV7-9	few	TRBJ2-7	14	ASSLSLRLSSYEQY
TRBV12-5	NA	TRBJ1-2	11	ASGLGDGYGYT
TRBV18	NA	TRBJ2-1	15	ASSPPGLAGRGNEQF
TRBV7-3	NA	TRBJ1-6	16	ASSLIGGVPGGDSPLH
TRBV10-2	NA	TRBJ2-5	15	ASAFGPGTSDQETQY
TRBV19	NA	TRBJ1-1	12	ASRNRGQLAEAF
TRBV18	NA	TRBJ2-5	12	ASSPPSTLRDQY
TRBV4-2	NA	TRBJ2-1	10	ASSERYNEQF
TRBV5-1	NA	TRBJ2-5	13	ASSLGGGFGETQY
TRBV15	NA	TRBJ2-2	15	ATRGGLAGVDTGELF
TRBV28	NA	TRBJ1-4	9	ASPLGEKLF
TRBV2	NA	TRBJ2-1	10	ARGWLPDQQF
TRBV9	NA	TRBJ2-3	15	ASSVASSKTSTDTQY
TRBV5-6	NA	TRBJ2-5	12	ASSLGTGGETQY
TRBV10-2	NA	TRBJ2-2	12	ASNDRSNTGELF
TRBV5-6	NA	TRBJ2-3	16	ASSEKTGGSGLADTQY
TRBV19	NA	TRBJ2-7	17	ASSGEGQGTERPPYEQY
TRBV28	NA	TRBJ2-7	13	ASSFVAAGNYEQY
TRBV7-3	NA	TRBJ1-3	12	ASSHRWSGNTIY
TRBV5-1	NA	TRBJ1-2	13	ASSLEGATNYGYT
TRBV7-2	NA	TRBJ1-2	11	ASRQGQGYSYT
TRBV5-8	NA	TRBJ2-7	14	ASILTTQIRSYEQY
TRBV5-1	once	TRBJ2-3	14	ASSLAQREGTDTQY
TRBV5-1	NA	TRBJ2-4	12	ASSSRQVGNIQY
TRBV27	NA	TRBJ2-7	12	ASSFGRKTYEQY
TRBV5-1	NA	TRBJ2-1	11	ASSLEGQGLKF
TRBV2	NA	TRBJ2-3	10	ASSVTGDTQY
TRBV19	NA	TRBJ2-2	13	ASHAGGINTGELF
TRBV2	NA	TRBJ1-3	10	ASTPSGNTIY
TRBV28	NA	TRBJ1-5	11	ASSFRLNQPQH
TRBV6-1	NA	NA	10	ARTLTSYEQY
TRBV11-2	NA	TRBJ1-6	12	ASSLTGGRSPLH
TRBV28	NA	TRBJ1-1	13	ASSFWRATNTEAF
TRBV4-2	NA	TRBJ2-2	12	ASSQMGSAGELF
TRBV9	once	TRBJ2-7	11	ASSPSAGYEQY
TRBV5-1	NA	TRBJ2-7	13	ASSRAQGHQGEQY
TRBV7-3	NA	TRBJ1-1	12	ASSKWGQNTEAF
TRBV18	NA	TRBJ1-6	13	ASSDGPAAYSPLH
TRBV7-2	NA	TRBJ2-5	12	ASSLGQGEETQY
TRBV18	NA	TRBJ2-7	15	ASSPYSVTNRGYEQY
TRBV19	NA	TRBJ1-2	11	ASSFRFNYGYT
TRBV28	NA	TRBJ2-5	12	ASSLAPGQETQY